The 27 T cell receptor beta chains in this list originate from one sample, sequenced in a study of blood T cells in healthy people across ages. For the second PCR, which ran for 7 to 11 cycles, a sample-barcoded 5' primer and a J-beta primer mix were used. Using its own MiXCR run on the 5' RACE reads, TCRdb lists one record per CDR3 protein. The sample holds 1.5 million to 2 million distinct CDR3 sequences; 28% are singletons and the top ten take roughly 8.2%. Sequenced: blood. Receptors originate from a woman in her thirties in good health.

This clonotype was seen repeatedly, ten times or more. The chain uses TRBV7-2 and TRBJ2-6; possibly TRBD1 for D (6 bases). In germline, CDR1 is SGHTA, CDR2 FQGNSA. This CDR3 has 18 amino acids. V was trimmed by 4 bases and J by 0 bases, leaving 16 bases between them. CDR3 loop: CASSSDSYSYSGANVLTF. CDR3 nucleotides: TGTGCCAGCAGCTCGGACAGCTATTCTTACTCTGGGGCCAACGTCCTGACTTTC.

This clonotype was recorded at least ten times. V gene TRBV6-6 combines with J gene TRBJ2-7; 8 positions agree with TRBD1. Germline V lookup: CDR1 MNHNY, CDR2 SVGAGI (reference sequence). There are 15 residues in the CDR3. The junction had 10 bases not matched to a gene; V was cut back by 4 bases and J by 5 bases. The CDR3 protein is CASSLHRGLEDEQYF. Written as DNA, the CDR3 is TGTGCCAGCAGTTTACACAGGGGGTTGGAGGACGAGCAGTACTTC.

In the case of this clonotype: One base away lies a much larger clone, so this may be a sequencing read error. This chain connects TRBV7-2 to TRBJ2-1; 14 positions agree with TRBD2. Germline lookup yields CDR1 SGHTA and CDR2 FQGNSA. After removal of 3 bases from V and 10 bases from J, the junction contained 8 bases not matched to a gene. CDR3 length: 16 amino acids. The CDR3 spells CASSFWGGTSGSEQFF. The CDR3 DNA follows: TGTGCCAGCAGCTTTTGGGGCGGGACTAGCGGGAGCGAGCAGTTCTTC.

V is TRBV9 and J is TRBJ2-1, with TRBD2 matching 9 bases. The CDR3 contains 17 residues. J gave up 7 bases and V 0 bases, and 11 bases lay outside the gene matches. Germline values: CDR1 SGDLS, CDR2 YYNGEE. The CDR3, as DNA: TGTGCCAGCAGCGTAGCGGGGGGAGCGGGAGGTATGAATGAGCAGTTCTTC. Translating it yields CASSVAGGAGGMNEQFF.

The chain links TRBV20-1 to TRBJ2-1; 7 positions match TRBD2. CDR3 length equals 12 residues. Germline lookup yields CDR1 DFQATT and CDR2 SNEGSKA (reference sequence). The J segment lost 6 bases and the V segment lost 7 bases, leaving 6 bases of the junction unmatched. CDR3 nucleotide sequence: TGCAGTGTGTCGTCTAGCGGCAATGAGCAGTTCTTC. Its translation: CSVSSSGNEQFF.

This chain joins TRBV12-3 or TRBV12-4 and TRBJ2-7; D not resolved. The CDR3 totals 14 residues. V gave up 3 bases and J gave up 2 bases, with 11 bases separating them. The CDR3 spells CASSFTAVTYEQYF. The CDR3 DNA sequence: TGTGCCAGCAGTTTTACAGCCGTAACCTACGAGCAGTACTTC.

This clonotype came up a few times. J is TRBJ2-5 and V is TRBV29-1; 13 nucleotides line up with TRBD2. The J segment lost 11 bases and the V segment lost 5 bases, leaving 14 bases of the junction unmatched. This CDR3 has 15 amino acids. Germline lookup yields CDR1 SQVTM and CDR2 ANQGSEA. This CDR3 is CSVRRTSGRNNEQYF. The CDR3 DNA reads TGCAGCGTTAGGAGGACTAGCGGGAGAAACAATGAGCAGTACTTC.

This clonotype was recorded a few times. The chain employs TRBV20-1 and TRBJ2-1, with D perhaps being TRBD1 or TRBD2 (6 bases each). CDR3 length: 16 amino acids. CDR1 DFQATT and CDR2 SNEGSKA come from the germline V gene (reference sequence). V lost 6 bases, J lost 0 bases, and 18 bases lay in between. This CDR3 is CSAPGVAESSYNEQFF. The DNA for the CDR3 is TGCAGTGCGCCAGGGGTAGCGGAGTCCTCCTACAATGAGCAGTTCTTC.

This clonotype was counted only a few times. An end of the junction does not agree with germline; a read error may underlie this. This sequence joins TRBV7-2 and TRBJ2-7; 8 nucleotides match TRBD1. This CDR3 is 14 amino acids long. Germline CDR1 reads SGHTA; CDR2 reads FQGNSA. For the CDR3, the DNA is TGTGCCAGCAGCAGTGGACAGGGCCCCTACGGGCAGTACTTC. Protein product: CASSSGQGPYGQYF.

The CDR3 coding sequence is TGTGCCAGGAGATATATAGCGGATCCGGAAGAGACCCAGTACTTC. Translated, it gives CARRYIADPEETQYF. The V and J genes are TRBV6-5 and TRBJ2-5, with a weak D call TRBD2 (6 bases). The V end was cut by 9 bases, the J end by 3 bases, with 20 bases between. Germline loops: CDR1 MNHEY, CDR2 SVGAGI. The CDR3 is 15 amino acids.

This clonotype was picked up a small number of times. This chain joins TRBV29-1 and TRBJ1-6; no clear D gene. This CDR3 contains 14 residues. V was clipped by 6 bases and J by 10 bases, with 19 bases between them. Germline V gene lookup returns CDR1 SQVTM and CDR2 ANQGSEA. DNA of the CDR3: TGCAGCGTCCGCCTGAGTCAGACGAACTCACCCCTCCACTTT. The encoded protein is CSVRLSQTNSPLHF.

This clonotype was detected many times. The DNA of the CDR3 is TGTGCCAGCAGCCAAGCTGGGGGAGGGCTCGACAATGAGCAGTTCTTC. Translated: CASSQAGGGLDNEQFF. The V and J genes are TRBV3-1 and TRBJ2-1; 7 nucleotides align to TRBD2. V trimming: 1 base; J trimming: 5 bases; junction bases outside the gene matches: 8. Germline CDR1 and CDR2: LGHDT and YNNKEL (reference sequence). This CDR3 region has 16 residues.

CDR3 DNA sequence: TGTGCCAGCAGTCCTGCGGGCAATCGCAACACTGAAGCTTTCTTT. This codes for CASSPAGNRNTEAFF. The chain employs TRBV9 and TRBJ1-1; D is unclear. V was pared by 5 bases and J by 2 bases, with 16 bases between. Germline V gene lookup returns CDR1 SGDLS and CDR2 YYNGEE. This CDR3 has 15 residues.

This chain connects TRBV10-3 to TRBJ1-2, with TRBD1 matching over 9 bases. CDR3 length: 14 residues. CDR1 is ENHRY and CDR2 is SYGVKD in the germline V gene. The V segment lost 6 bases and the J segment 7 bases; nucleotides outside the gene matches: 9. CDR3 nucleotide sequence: TGTGCCATCAGATCAGAACAGGGGGCGCCTGGCTACACCTTC. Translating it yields CAIRSEQGAPGYTF.

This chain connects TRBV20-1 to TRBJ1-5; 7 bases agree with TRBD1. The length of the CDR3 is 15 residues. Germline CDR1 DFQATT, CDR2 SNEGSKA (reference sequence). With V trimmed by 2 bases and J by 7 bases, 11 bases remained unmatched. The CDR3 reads CSARPPNRGEQPQHF. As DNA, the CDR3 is TGCAGTGCTAGACCGCCTAACAGGGGAGAACAGCCCCAGCATTTT.

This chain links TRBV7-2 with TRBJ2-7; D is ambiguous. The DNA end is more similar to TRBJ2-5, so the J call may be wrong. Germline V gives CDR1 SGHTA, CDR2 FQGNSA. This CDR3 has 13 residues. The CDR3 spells CASRKDHGETQYF. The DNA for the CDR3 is TGTGCCAGCAGGAAGGACCATGGGGAGACCCAGTACTTC.

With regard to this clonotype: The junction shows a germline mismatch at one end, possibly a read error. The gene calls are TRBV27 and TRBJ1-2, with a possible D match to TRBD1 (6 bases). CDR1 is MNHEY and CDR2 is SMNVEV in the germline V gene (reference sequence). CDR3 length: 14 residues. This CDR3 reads CAGSDRIPNYGYTF. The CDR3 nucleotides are TGTGCCGGCAGTGACAGGATTCCTAACTATGGCTACACCTTC.

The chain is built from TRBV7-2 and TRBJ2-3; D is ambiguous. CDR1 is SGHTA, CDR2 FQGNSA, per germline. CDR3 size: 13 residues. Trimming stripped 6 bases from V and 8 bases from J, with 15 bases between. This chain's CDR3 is CASRPQERGTQYF. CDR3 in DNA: TGTGCCAGCAGACCCCAGGAGCGCGGTACGCAGTATTTT.

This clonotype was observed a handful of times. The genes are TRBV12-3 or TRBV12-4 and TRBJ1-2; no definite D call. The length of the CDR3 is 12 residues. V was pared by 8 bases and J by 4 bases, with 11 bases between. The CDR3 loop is CASGRVGYGYTF. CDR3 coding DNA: TGTGCCAGCGGACGGGTTGGCTATGGCTACACCTTC.

The CDR3 coding sequence is TGTGCCAGCAGCTTCGGCTTTACTCAAGAGACCCAGTACTTC. It specifies CASSFGFTQETQYF. The chain employs TRBV7-2 and TRBJ2-5; D is unresolved. Germline V gene sequence: CDR1 SGHTA, CDR2 FQGNSA. V dropped 3 bases and J dropped 2 bases, with 10 bases sitting between them. The CDR3 sequence is 14 residues long.

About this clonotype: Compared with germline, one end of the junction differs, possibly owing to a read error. In nucleotides, the CDR3 is TGTGCCGGCAGCCCGGGACAGCTTGAGCAGTTCTTC. This gives the protein CAGSPGQLEQFF. V is TRBV12-3 or TRBV12-4 and J is TRBJ2-1; 7 nucleotides agree with TRBD1. The CDR3 contains 12 residues.

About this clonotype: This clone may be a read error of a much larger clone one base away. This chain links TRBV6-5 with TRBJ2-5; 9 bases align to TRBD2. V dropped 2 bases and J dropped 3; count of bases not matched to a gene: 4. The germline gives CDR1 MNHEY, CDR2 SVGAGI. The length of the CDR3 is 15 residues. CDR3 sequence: CASSYAGGPEETQYF. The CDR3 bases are TGTGCCAGCAGTTACGCGGGGGGGCCAGAAGAGACCCAGTACTTC.

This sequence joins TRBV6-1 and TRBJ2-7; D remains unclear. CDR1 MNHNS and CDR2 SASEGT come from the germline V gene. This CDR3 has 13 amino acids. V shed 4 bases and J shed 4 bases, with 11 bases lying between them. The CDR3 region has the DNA TGTGCCAGCAGTGCCGGGCCGATTTACGAGCAGTACTTC. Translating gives CASSAGPIYEQYF.

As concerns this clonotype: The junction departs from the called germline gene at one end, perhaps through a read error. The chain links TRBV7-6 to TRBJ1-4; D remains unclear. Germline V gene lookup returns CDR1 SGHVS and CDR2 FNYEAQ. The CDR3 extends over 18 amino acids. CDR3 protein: CASSLGWASVTTNEKRFF. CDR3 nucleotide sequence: TGTGCCAGCAGCTTAGGGTGGGCCAGCGTCACAACTAATGAAAAACGGTTTTTT.

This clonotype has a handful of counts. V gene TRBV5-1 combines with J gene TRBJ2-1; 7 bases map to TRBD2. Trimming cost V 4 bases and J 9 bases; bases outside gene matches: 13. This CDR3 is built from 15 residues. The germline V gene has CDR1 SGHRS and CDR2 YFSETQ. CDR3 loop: CASSEESWGRGEQFF. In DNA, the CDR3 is TGCGCCAGCAGCGAAGAGTCCTGGGGGAGGGGTGAGCAGTTCTTC.

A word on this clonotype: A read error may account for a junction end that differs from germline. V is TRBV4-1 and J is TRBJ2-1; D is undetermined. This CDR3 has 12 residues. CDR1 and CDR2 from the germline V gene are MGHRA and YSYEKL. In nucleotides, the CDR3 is TGCGCCGGCAGCCAACTTGGAGTTGAGCAGTTCTTC. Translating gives CAGSQLGVEQFF.

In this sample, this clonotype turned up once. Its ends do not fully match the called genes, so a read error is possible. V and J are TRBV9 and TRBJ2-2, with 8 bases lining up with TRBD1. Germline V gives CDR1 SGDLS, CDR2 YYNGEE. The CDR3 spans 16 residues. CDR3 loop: CTSSDMGQVFTGELFF. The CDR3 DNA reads TGTACCAGCAGCGACATGGGACAGGTGTTCACCGGGGAGCTGTTTTTT.